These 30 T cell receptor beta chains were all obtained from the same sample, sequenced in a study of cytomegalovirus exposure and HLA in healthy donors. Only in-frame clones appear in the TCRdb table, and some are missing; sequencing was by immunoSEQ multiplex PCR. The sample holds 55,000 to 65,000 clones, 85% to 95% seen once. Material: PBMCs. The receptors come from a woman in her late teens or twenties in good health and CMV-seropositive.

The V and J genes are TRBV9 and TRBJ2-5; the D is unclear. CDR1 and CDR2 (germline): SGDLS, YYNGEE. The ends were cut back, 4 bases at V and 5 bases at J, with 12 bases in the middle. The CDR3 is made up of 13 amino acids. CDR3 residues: CASSPFPRETQYF. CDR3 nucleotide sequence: TGTGCCAGCAGCCCCTTCCCCAGGGAGACCCAGTACTTC.

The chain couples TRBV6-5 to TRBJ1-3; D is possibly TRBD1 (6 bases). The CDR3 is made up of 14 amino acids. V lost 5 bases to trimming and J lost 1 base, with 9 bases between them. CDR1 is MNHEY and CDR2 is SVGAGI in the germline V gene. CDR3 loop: CASSPGASGNTIYF. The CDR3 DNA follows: TGTGCCAGCAGTCCAGGGGCGTCTGGAAACACCATATATTTT.

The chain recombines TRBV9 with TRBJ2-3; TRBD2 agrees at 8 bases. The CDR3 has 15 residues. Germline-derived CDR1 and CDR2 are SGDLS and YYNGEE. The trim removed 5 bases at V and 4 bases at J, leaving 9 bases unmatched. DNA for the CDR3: TGTGCCAGCAGTCTCAGCGGGAGTAGTGCAGATACGCAGTATTTT. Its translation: CASSLSGSSADTQYF. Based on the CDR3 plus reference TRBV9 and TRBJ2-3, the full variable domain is DSGVTQTPKHLITATGQRVTLRCSPRSGDLSVYWYQQSLDQGLQFLIQYYNGEERAKGNILERFSAQQFPDLHSELNLSSLELGDSALYFCASSLSGSSADTQYFGPGTRLTVL.

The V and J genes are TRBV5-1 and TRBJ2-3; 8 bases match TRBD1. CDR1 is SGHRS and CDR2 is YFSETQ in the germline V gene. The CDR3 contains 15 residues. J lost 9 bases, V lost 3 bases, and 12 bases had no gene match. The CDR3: CASSWNTGGGETQYF. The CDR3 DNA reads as TGCGCCAGCAGCTGGAACACAGGGGGTGGGGAGACGCAGTATTTT.

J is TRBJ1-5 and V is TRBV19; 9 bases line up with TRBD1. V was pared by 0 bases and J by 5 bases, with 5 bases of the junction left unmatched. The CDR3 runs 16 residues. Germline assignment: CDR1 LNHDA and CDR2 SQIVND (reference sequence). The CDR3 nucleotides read TGTGCCAGTAGTATAGACGGAACAGGGGGCCATCAGCCCCAGCATTTT. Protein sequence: CASSIDGTGGHQPQHF.

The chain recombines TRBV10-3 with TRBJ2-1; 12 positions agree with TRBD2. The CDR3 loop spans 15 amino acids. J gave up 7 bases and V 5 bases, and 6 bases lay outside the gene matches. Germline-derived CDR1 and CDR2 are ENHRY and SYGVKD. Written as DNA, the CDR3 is TGTGCCATCAGTCCTAGCGGGAGGGCCCCAAATGAGCAGTTCTTC. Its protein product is CAISPSGRAPNEQFF.

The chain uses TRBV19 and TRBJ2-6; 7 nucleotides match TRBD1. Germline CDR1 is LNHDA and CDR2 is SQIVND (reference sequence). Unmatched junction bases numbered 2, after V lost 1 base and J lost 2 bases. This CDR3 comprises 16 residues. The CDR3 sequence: CASSIGGTAGANVLTF. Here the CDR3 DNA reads TGTGCCAGTAGTATAGGGGGGACAGCTGGGGCCAACGTCCTGACTTTC.

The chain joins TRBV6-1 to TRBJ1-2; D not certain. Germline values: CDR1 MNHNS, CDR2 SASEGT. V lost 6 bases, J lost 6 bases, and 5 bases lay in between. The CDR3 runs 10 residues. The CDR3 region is CASSPDGYTF. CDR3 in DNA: TGTGCCAGCAGCCCTGATGGCTACACCTTC.

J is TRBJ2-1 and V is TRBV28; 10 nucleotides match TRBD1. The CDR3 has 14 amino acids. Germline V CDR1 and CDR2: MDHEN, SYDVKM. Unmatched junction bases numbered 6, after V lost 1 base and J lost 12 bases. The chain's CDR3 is CASSLFGTGDGQFF. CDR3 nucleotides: TGTGCCAGCAGTTTATTCGGGACAGGGGATGGGCAGTTCTTC.

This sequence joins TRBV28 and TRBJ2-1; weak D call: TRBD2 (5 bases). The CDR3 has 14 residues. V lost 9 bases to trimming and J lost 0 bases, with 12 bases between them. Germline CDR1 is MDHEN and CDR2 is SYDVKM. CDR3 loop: CASSFGSSYNEQFF. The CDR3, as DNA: TGTGCCAGTTCCTTTGGGAGCTCCTACAATGAGCAGTTCTTC.

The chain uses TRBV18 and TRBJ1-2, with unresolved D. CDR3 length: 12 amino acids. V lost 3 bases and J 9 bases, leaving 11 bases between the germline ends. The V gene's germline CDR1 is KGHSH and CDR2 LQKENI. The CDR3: CASSPGVLSYTF. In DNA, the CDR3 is TGTGCCAGCTCACCGGGAGTATTAAGCTACACCTTC.

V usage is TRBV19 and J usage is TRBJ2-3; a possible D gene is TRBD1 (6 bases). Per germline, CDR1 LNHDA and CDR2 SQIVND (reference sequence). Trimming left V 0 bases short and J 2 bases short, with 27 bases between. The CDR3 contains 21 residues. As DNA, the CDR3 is TGTGCCAGTAGTATAGAGCATGTCCGGTCAGCGGCAGGGGCCAACACAGATACGCAGTATTTT. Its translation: CASSIEHVRSAAGANTDTQYF.

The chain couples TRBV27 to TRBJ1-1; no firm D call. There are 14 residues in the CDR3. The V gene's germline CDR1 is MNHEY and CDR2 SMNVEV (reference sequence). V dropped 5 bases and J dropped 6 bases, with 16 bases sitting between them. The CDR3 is CASSPTTSGAEAFF. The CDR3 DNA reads TGTGCCAGCAGTCCGACTACTAGCGGAGCTGAAGCTTTCTTT.

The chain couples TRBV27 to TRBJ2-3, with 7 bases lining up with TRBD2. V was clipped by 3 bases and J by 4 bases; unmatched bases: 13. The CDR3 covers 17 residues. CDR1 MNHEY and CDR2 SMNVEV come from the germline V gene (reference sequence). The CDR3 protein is CASSFSGLPRGPDTQYF. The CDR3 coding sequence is TGTGCCAGCAGTTTCTCGGGACTACCTCGAGGCCCAGATACGCAGTATTTT.

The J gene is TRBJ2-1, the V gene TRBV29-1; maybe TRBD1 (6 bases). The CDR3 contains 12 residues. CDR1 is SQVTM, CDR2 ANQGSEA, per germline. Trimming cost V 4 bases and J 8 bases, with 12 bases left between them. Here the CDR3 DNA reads TGCAGCGTTGTTCAGGGGTCCGATGAGCAGTTCTTC. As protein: CSVVQGSDEQFF.

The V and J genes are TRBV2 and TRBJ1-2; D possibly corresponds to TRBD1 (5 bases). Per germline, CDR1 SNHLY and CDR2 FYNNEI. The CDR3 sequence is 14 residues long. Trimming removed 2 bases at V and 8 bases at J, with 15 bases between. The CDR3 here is CASSERQGNGGYTF. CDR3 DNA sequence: TGTGCCAGCAGTGAAAGGCAGGGAAACGGGGGCTACACCTTC.

The CDR3 loop is CASRRIGQGYNQPQHF. The CDR3 nucleotides are TGTGCCAGTAGGAGGATAGGACAGGGATACAATCAGCCCCAGCATTTT. The chain links TRBV19 to TRBJ1-5; 8 bases are shared with TRBD1. The ends lost 6 bases at V and 3 bases at J; junction bases unmatched: 10. The CDR3 runs to 16 residues. CDR1 is LNHDA and CDR2 is SQIVND in the germline V gene (reference sequence).

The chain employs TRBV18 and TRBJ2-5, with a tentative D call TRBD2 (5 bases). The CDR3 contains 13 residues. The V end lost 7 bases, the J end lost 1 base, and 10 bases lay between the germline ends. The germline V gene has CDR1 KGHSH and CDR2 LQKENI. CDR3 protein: CASFGAGQETQYF. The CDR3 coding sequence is TGTGCCAGCTTCGGCGCGGGCCAAGAGACCCAGTACTTC.

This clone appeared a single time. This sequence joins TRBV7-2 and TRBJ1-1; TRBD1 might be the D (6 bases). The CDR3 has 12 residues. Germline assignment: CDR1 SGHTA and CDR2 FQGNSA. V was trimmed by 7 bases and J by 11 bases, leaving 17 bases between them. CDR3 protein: CASTSNREQAFF. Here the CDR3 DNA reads TGTGCCAGCACCTCTAACAGGGAGCAGGCTTTCTTT.

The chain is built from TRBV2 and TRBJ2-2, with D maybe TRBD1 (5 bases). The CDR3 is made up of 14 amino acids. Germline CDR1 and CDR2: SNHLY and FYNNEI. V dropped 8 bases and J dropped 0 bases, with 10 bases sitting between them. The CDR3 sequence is CASGAVANTGELFF. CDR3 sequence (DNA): TGTGCCAGCGGGGCAGTAGCGAACACCGGGGAGCTGTTTTTT.

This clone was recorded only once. CDR3 DNA: TGTGCCAGCAGCTTGATCCCGGGCACTGAAGCTTTCTTT. Translating it yields CASSLIPGTEAFF. The gene calls are TRBV5-6 and TRBJ1-1; D is undetermined. This CDR3 spans 13 amino acids. Germline V gives CDR1 SGHDT, CDR2 YYEEEE. V was pared by 1 base and J by 4 bases, with 8 bases between.

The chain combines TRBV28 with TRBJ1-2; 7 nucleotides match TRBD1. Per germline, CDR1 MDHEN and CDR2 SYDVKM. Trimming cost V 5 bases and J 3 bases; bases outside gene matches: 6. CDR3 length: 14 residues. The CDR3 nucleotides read TGTGCCAGCAGTCAACTACAGGGGTACTATGGCTACACCTTC. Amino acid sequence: CASSQLQGYYGYTF.

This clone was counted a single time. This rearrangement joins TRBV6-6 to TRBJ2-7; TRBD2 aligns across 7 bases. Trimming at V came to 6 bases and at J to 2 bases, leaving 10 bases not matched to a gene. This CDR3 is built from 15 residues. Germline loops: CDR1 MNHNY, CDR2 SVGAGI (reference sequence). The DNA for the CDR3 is TGTGCCAGCAGCCTCCCGGCTAGCGGTACCTACGAGCAGTACTTC. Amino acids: CASSLPASGTYEQYF.

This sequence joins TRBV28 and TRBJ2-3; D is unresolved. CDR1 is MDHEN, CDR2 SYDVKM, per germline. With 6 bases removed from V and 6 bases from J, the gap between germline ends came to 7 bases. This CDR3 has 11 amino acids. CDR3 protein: CASRQFDTQYF. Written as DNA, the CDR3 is TGTGCCAGCAGACAGTTCGATACGCAGTATTTT.

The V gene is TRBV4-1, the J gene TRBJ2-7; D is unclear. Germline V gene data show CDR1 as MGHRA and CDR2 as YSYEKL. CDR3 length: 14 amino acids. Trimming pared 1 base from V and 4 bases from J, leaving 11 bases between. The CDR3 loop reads CASSQATSPYEQYF. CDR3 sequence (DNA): TGCGCCAGCAGCCAAGCGACAAGCCCATACGAGCAGTACTTC.

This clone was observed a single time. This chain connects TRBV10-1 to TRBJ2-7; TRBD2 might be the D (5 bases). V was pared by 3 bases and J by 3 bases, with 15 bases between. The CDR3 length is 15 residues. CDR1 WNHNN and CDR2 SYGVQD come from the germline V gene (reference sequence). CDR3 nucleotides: TGCGCCAGCAGTGATGGACTTATGACCAGCTACGAGCAGTACTTC. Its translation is CASSDGLMTSYEQYF.

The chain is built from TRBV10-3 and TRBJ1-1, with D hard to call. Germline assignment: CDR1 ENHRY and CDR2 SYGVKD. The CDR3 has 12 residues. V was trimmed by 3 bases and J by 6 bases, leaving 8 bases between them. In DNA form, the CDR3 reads TGTGCCATCAGTGAATCTGGGCCTGAAGCTTTCTTT. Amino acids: CAISESGPEAFF.

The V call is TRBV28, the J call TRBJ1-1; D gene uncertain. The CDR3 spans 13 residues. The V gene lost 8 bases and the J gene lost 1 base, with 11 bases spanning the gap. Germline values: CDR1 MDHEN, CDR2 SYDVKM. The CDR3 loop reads CASSPRENTEAFF. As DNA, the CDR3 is TGTGCCAGCTCCCCGCGGGAGAACACTGAAGCTTTCTTT.

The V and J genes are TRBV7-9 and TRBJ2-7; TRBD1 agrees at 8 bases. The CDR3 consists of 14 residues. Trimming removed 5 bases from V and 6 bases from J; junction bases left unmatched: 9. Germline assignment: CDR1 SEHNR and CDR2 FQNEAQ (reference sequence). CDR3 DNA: TGTGCCAGCAGCAAATGGACAGGGTTGGGCGAGCAGTACTTC. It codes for CASSKWTGLGEQYF.

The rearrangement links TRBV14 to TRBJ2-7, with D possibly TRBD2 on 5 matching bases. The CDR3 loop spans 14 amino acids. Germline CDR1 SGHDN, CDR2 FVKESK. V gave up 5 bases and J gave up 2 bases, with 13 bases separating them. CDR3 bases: TGTGCCAGCAGCGAGGACTTTCGGGCCTACGAGCAGTACTTC. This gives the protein CASSEDFRAYEQYF.